Below, 9 T cell receptor beta chains from the same sample are listed, as sequenced in a study of cytomegalovirus exposure and HLA in healthy donors (TCRdb year 2017). To prepare the library, the immunoSEQ multiplex PCR assay was applied. A mixture of 60 forward primers for TCR Vbeta segments and 13 reverse primers for TCR Jbeta segments was used in the multiplex PCR. This immuneACCESS table, as held by TCRdb, lists in-frame sequences with V and J called but not all clones. Of the missing ones, under half trace to an unresolved V gene in checked studies; the others have no known cause. For this sample there are about 70,000 clones; 78% appear just once. The ten top clones hold about 3% of the sample. The sequenced sample was PBMCs. These receptors originate from a girl aged 5-17 years in good health and CMV-seropositive.

The genes are TRBV7-9 and TRBJ2-1; D remains ambiguous. The V and J ends lost 5 bases and 2 bases respectively, with 7 bases between them. Germline CDR1 reads SEHNR; CDR2 reads FQNEAQ (reference sequence). The CDR3 is 13 residues long. As DNA, the CDR3 is TGTGCCAGCAGCCCGGTCACCTACAATGAGCAGTTCTTC. Translating gives CASSPVTYNEQFF.

This chain uses TRBV28 with TRBJ2-7, with D tentatively TRBD2 (6 bases). This CDR3 spans 14 amino acids. V gave up 3 bases and J gave up 7 bases, with 16 bases separating them. Germline V gene data show CDR1 as MDHEN and CDR2 as SYDVKM. The CDR3: CASSFGGEGKEQYF. CDR3 nucleotide sequence: TGTGCCAGCAGTTTTGGAGGGGAAGGAAAGGAGCAGTACTTC.

J is TRBJ2-7 and V is TRBV6-5; 8 bases are shared with TRBD1. Germline CDR1 MNHEY, CDR2 SVGAGI. The CDR3 consists of 13 residues. V trimming: 7 bases; J trimming: 7 bases; junction bases outside the gene matches: 9. The CDR3 loop is CASNPGTGGEQYF. For the CDR3, the DNA is TGTGCCAGCAACCCTGGGACAGGTGGAGAGCAGTACTTC.

The rearrangement joins TRBV5-4 to TRBJ2-7; D is unclear. The CDR3 covers 13 residues. Germline loops: CDR1 SGHNT, CDR2 YYREEE (reference sequence). The V end lost 1 base, the J end lost 0 bases, and 5 bases lay between the germline ends. CDR3 bases: TGTGCCAGCAGCTTGTACAGCTCCTACGAGCAGTACTTC. Translation gives CASSLYSSYEQYF.

The chain joins TRBV6-5 to TRBJ1-5; the match to TRBD1 covers 9 bases. In germline, CDR1 is MNHEY, CDR2 SVGAGI. The CDR3 length is 15 residues. The V segment lost 5 bases and the J segment 3 bases; nucleotides outside the gene matches: 5. Here the CDR3 DNA reads TGTGCCAGCAGTCGATACAGGGGGCTCAATCAGCCCCAGCATTTT. Translating it yields CASSRYRGLNQPQHF.

The chain combines TRBV4-3 with TRBJ1-4; the D gene is possibly TRBD1 (6 bases). Germline V gene lookup returns CDR1 LGHNA and CDR2 YSLEER. CDR3 length: 15 residues. The V end was cut by 0 bases, the J end by 8 bases, with 13 bases between. The CDR3 sequence is CASSQDPGVDEKLFF. The CDR3 coding sequence is TGCGCCAGCAGCCAAGATCCAGGGGTCGACGAAAAACTGTTTTTT.

The chain recombines TRBV30 with TRBJ2-2; D call uncertain. There are 11 residues in the CDR3. In germline, CDR1 is GTSNPN, CDR2 SVGIG (reference sequence). Trimming left V 0 bases short and J 8 bases short, with 4 bases between. CDR3 DNA sequence: TGTGCCTGGAGTGTAGCTGGGGAGCTGTTTTTT. Encoded protein: CAWSVAGELFF.

V is TRBV5-8 and J is TRBJ2-5, with 7 bases identical to TRBD1. CDR1 is SGHTS and CDR2 is YDEGEE in the germline V gene. Losses at the gene ends were 2 bases for V and 2 bases for J; bases not matched to a gene: 3. The CDR3 consists of 14 residues. The CDR3 reads CASSFRGSQETQYF. The CDR3 DNA reads as TGTGCCAGCAGCTTCAGGGGGTCTCAAGAGACCCAGTACTTC.

V is TRBV7-4 and J is TRBJ1-2, with 7 positions matching TRBD1. CDR1 SGHVT and CDR2 SQSDAQ come from the germline V gene. V dropped 5 bases and J dropped 5; count of bases not matched to a gene: 11. The length of the CDR3 is 15 residues. As DNA, the CDR3 is TGTGCCAGCAGCCCTCGGACAGGTCGGCCTTATGGCTACACCTTC. Amino acids: CASSPRTGRPYGYTF.